The 11 T cell receptor beta chains given below trace back to one sample, sequenced in a study of response to subunit inactivated influenza vaccine. TCRdb used MiXCR to reprocess the RT-PCR reads, holding one entry per CDR3 protein. The data contain fewer than 700,000 distinct CDR3 sequences, 13% of them singletons. This specimen was PBMCs from blood, taken roughly 48 days after vaccination. The receptors stem from a man aged 45-65 years who received an inactivated influenza vaccine.

The gene calls are TRBV6-5 and TRBJ2-5, with TRBD2 matching over 7 bases. CDR1 is MNHEY and CDR2 is SVGAGI in the germline V gene. The CDR3 is made up of 16 amino acids. The V gene end was trimmed by 0 bases and the J gene end by 1 base; junction bases not matched to a gene: 5. CDR3 amino acids: CASSYSSGLLQETQYF. CDR3 coding DNA: TGTGCCAGCAGTTACTCGTCGGGACTACTCCAAGAGACCCAGTACTTC.

A note on this clonotype: No DNA is shown, since the ends of the CDR3 on it are uncertain; the CDR3 is the one TCRdb lists. The chain carries TRBV21-1 and TRBJ2-2; whether TRBD1, the table's D call, matches the DNA was not checked. TRBV21-1 is given as a pseudogene. The CDR3 length equals 18 residues, ends included. The CDR3 loop reads CASSPRPGHRRTPGSCFF.

V usage is TRBV7-9 and J usage is TRBJ2-7; D is perhaps TRBD1 (6 bases). Germline-derived CDR1 and CDR2 are SEHNR and FQNEAQ (reference sequence). The CDR3 sequence is 14 residues long. Trimming cost V 4 bases and J 6 bases, with 16 bases left between them. Written as DNA, the CDR3 is TGTGCCAGCAGCTACACCGGGACATACGGCGAGCAGTACTTC. Translated, it gives CASSYTGTYGEQYF. The variable domain in full, with the rest retrieved from reference TRBV7-9 and TRBJ2-7, is DTGVSQNPRHKITKRGQNVTFRCDPISEHNRLYWYRQTLGQGPEFLTYFQNEAQLEKSRLLSDRFSAERPKGSFSTLEIQRTEQGDSAMYLCASSYTGTYGEQYFGPGTRLTVT.

V gene TRBV7-2 combines with J gene TRBJ1-1; tentative D call: TRBD1 (6 bases). The CDR3 length is 11 residues. V lost 7 bases and J lost 6, with 9 bases in between. Germline assignment: CDR1 SGHTA and CDR2 FQGNSA. CDR3 sequence (DNA): TGTGCCAGCATCTACAGGGCTGAAGCTTTCTTT. This encodes CASIYRAEAFF. The complete variable domain, with remaining parts taken from reference TRBV7-2 and TRBJ1-1, reads GAGVSQSPSNKVTEKGKDVELRCDPISGHTALYWYRQSLGQGLEFLIYFQGNSAPDKSGLPSDRFSAERTGGSVSTLTIQRTQQEDSAVYLCASIYRAEAFFGQGTRLTVV.

Many counts were recorded for this clonotype. V usage is TRBV7-2 and J usage is TRBJ1-4; possibly TRBD1 for D (6 bases). This CDR3 contains 14 residues. The V end was cut by 2 bases, the J end by 3 bases, with 7 bases between. Germline V gene sequence: CDR1 SGHTA, CDR2 FQGNSA. The CDR3: CASSLQGSNEKLFF. As DNA, the CDR3 is TGTGCCAGCAGCTTACAGGGGTCTAATGAAAAACTGTTTTTT.

DNA of the CDR3: TGTGCCAGCAGTTTAGGGGTCGGAGGGCAGTACTTC. Translated: CASSLGVGGQYF. This chain uses TRBV12-3 or TRBV12-4 with TRBJ2-7, with D possibly matching TRBD2 (5 bases). V dropped 1 base and J dropped 9 bases, with 10 bases sitting between them. The CDR3 loop spans 12 amino acids.

The chain recombines TRBV20-1 with TRBJ2-3; 7 bases line up with TRBD2. Germline trimming cut 1 base from V and 7 bases from J; bases unmatched to any gene: 11. The CDR3 sequence is 15 residues long. Germline V gene sequence: CDR1 DFQATT, CDR2 SNEGSKA (reference sequence). The CDR3 DNA reads as TGCAGTGCTAGAGCAATTAGCGGGCGAGTTTATACGCAGTATTTT. This codes for CSARAISGRVYTQYF.

Only a few counts were recorded for this clonotype. The chain links TRBV7-6 to TRBJ1-1; D remains ambiguous. V was pared by 1 base and J by 5 bases, with 5 bases between. The CDR3 is 12 amino acids. The V gene's germline CDR1 is SGHVS and CDR2 FNYEAQ. The CDR3 DNA reads TGTGCCAGCAGCTTAGACAGTACTGAAGCTTTCTTT. Amino acids: CASSLDSTEAFF.

This sequence joins TRBV18 and TRBJ2-7; either TRBD1 or TRBD2 may fit D (5 bases each). Per the germline V gene, CDR1 is KGHSH and CDR2 is LQKENI. The ends were cut back, 4 bases at V and 2 bases at J, with 12 bases in the middle. The CDR3 has 14 residues. The CDR3 region has the DNA TGTGCCAGCTCACGAAGGGACCAAGCCTACGAGCAGTACTTC. This translates into CASSRRDQAYEQYF.

This clonotype was seen at least ten times. This chain links TRBV20-1 with TRBJ1-5; 8 bases agree with TRBD1. The CDR3 runs to 14 residues. V lost 6 bases to trimming and J lost 4 bases; unmatched junction nucleotides: 8. Germline V gene sequence: CDR1 DFQATT, CDR2 SNEGSKA (reference sequence). CDR3 region: CSAPDRAGNQPQHF. Written as DNA, the CDR3 is TGCAGTGCCCCGGACAGGGCAGGGAATCAGCCCCAGCATTTT.

This clonotype has just a few counts. The chain recombines TRBV9 with TRBJ2-1; the match to TRBD2 covers 9 bases. Trimming removed 0 bases from V and 5 bases from J; junction bases left unmatched: 6. The CDR3 consists of 16 residues. Germline V gene sequence: CDR1 SGDLS, CDR2 YYNGEE. The CDR3 region is CASSVAFSGSHNEQFF. CDR3 sequence (DNA): TGTGCCAGCAGCGTAGCTTTTAGCGGGAGCCACAATGAGCAGTTCTTC.